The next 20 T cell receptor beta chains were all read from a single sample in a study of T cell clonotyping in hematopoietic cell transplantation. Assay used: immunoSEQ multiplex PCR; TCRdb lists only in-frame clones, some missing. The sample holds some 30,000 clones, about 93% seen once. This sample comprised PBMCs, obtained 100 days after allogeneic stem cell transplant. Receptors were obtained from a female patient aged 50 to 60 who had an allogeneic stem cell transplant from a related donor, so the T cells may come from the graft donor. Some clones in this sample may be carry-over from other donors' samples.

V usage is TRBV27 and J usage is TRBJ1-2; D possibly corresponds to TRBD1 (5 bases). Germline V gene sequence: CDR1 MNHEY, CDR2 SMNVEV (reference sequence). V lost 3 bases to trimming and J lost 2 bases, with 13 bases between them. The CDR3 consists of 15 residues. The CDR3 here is CASSFSTGHNYGYTF. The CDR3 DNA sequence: TGTGCCAGCAGTTTCTCTACGGGGCACAACTATGGCTACACCTTC.

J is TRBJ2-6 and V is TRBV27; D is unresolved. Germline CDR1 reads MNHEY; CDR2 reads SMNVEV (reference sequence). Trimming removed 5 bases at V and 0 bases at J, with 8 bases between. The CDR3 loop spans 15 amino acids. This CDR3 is CASSPYLSGANVLTF. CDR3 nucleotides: TGTGCCAGCAGTCCGTATCTCTCTGGGGCCAACGTCCTGACTTTC.

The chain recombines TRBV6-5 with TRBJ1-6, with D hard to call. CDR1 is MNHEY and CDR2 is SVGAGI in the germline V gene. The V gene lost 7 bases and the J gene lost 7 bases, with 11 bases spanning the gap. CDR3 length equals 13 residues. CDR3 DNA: TGTGCCAGCACGAGGGATGGGAATTCACCCCTCCACTTT. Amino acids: CASTRDGNSPLHF.

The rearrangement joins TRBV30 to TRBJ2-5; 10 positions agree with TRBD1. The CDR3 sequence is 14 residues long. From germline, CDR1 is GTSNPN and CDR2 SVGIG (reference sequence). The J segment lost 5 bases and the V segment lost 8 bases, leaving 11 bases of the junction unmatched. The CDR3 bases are TGTGCCGGGACAGGGACAGGGGAGGAGGAGACCCAGTACTTC. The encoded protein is CAGTGTGEEETQYF. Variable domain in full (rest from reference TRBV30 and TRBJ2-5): SQTIHQWPATLVQPVGSPLSLECTVEGTSNPNLYWYRQAAGRGLQLLFYSVGIGQISSEVPQNLSASRPQDRQFILSSKKLLLSDSGFYLCAGTGTGEEETQYFGPGTRLLVL.

CDR3 sequence: CASSQMGMGRELFF. The CDR3 nucleotides read TGTGCCAGCAGCCAAATGGGTATGGGAAGGGAGCTGTTTTTT. The rearrangement links TRBV7-2 to TRBJ2-2, with no clear D. Germline V gives CDR1 SGHTA, CDR2 FQGNSA. The CDR3 has 14 amino acids. V lost 5 bases and J 9 bases, leaving 16 bases between the germline ends.

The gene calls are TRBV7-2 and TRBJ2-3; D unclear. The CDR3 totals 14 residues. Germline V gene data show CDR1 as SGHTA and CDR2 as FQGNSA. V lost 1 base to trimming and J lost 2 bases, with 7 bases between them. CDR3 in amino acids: CASSLGDFTDTQYF. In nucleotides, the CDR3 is TGTGCCAGCAGCTTAGGGGATTTCACAGATACGCAGTATTTT.

The CDR3 loop is CAWGIGGNTIYF. In DNA, the CDR3 is TGTGCCTGGGGGATTGGAGGAAACACCATATATTTT. The rearrangement joins TRBV30 to TRBJ1-3; the D is unclear. The CDR3 runs 12 residues. Looked up from germline, CDR1 is GTSNPN and CDR2 is SVGIG (reference sequence). V lost 5 bases to trimming and J lost 4 bases, with 9 bases between them.

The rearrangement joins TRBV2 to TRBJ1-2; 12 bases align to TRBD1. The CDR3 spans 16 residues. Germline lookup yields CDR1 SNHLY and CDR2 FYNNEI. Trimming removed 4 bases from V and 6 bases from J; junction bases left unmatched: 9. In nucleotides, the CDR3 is TGTGCCAGCAGTGGGGATGGGGGACAGGGGGCTAATGGCTACACCTTC. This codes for CASSGDGGQGANGYTF.

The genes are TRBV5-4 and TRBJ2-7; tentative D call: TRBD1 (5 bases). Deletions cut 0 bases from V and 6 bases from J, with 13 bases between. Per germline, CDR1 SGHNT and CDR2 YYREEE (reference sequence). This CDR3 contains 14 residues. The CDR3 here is CASSLVSGHGEQYF. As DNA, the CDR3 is TGTGCCAGCAGCTTGGTCTCAGGGCACGGCGAGCAGTACTTC.

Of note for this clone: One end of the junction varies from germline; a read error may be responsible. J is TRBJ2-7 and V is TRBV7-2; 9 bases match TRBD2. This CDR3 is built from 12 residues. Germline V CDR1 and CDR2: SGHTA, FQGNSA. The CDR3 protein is CASSPSAGGSDF. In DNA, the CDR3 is TGTGCCAGCAGCCCCTCAGCGGGGGGTTCCGACTTC.

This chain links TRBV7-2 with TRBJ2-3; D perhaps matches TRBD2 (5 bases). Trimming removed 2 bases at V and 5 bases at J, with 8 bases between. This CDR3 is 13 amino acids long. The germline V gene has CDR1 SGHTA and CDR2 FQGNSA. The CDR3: CASSLRGGDTQYF. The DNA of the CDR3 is TGTGCCAGCAGCTTACGGGGTGGAGATACGCAGTATTTT.

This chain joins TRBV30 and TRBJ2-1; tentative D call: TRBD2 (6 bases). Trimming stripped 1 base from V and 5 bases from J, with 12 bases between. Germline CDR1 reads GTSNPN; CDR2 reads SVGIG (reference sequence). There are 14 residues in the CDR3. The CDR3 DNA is TGTGCCTGGAGTGCTGGGCTAGCGAACAATGAGCAGTTCTTC. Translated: CAWSAGLANNEQFF.

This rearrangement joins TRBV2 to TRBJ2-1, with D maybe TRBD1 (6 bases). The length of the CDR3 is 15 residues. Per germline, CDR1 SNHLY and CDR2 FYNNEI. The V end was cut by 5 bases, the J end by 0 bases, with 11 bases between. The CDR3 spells CASSLQGSSYNEQFF. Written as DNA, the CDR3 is TGTGCCAGCAGTCTTCAGGGGTCCTCCTACAATGAGCAGTTCTTC. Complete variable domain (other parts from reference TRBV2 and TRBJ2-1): EPEVTQTPSHQVTQMGQEVILRCVPISNHLYFYWYRQILGQKVEFLVSFYNNEISEKSEIFDDQFSVERPDGSNFTLKIRSTKLEDSAMYFCASSLQGSSYNEQFFGPGTRLTVL.

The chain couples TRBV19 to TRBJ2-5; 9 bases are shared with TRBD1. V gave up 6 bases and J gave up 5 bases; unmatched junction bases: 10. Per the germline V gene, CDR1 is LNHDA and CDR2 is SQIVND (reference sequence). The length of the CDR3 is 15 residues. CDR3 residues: CASSLASGTGETQYF. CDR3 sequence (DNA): TGTGCCAGTAGCCTCGCATCCGGGACAGGGGAGACCCAGTACTTC.

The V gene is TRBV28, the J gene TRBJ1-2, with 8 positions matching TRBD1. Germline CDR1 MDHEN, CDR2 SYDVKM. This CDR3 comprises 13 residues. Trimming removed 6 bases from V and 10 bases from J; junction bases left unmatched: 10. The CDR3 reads CASRLTGEVTYTF. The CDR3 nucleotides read TGTGCCAGCAGGCTGACAGGGGAGGTTACCTACACCTTC.

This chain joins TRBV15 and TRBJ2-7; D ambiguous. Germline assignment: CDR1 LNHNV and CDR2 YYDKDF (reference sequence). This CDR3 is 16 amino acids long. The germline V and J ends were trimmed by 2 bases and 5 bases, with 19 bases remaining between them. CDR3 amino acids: CATSRPGSRSLHEQYF. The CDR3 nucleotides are TGTGCCACCAGCAGACCTGGGTCTCGATCGCTCCACGAGCAGTACTTC.

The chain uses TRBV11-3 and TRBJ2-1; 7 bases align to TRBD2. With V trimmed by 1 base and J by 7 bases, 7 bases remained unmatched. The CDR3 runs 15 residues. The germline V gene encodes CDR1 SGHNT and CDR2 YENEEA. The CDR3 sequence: CASSLGPAAGNEQFF. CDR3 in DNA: TGTGCCAGCAGCTTAGGCCCTGCAGCGGGGAATGAGCAGTTCTTC.

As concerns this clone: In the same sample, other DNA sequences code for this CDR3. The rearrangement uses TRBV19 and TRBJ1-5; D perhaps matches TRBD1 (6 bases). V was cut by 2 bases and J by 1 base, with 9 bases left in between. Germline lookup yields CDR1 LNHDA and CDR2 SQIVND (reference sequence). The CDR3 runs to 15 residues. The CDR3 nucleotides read TGTGCCAGTAGTATATGGGGGGCGAGCAATCAGCCCCAGCATTTT. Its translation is CASSIWGASNQPQHF.

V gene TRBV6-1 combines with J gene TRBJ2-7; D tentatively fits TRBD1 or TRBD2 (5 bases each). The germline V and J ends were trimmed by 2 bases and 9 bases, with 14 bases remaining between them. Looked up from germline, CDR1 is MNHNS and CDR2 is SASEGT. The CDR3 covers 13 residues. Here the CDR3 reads CASSERGQGPQYF. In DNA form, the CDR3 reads TGTGCCAGCAGTGAACGGGGCCAGGGCCCGCAGTACTTC.

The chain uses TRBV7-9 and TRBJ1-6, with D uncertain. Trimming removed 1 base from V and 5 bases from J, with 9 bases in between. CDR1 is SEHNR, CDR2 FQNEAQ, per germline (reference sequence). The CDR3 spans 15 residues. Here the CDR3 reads CASSLGGTNNSPLHF. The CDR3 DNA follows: TGTGCCAGCAGCTTAGGGGGTACTAATAATTCACCCCTCCACTTT.